The T cell receptor beta chain described here comes from a study of cytomegalovirus exposure and HLA in healthy donors. Study background: HLA-typed donors were the source of some 85 million unique TCRs, which an early data release held.

V dropped 0 bases and J dropped 13 bases, with 7 bases sitting between them. The CDR3 loop spans 12 amino acids. The germline V gene encodes CDR1 MNHEY and CDR2 SVGAGI. PCR involved 60 Vbeta and 13 Jbeta primers. Only in-frame clones appear in the TCRdb table, and some are missing; sequencing was by immunoSEQ multiplex PCR. Of over 80,000 clones listed, 55% to 80% were seen once; the top ten hold more than 3%. This chain connects TRBV6-5 to TRBJ1-6; no definite D call. The receptor was derived from a middle-aged man in good health and CMV-seronegative. Material: PBMCs. The CDR3 nucleotides are TGTGCCAGCAGTTACTCTAACGGGCCCCTCCACTTT. Protein: CASSYSNGPLHF.